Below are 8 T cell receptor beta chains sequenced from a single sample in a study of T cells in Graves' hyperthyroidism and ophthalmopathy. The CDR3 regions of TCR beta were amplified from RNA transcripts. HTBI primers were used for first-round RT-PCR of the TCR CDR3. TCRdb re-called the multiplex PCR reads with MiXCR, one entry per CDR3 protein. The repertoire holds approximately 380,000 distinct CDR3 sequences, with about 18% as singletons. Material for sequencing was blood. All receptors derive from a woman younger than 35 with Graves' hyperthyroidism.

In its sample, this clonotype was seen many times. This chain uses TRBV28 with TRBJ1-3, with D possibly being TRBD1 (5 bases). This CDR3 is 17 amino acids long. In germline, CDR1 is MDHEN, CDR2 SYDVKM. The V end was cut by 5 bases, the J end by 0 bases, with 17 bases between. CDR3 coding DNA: TGTGCCAGCAGTCCCACGGGGGGACTAGCCTCTGGAAACACCATATATTTT. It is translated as CASSPTGGLASGNTIYF.

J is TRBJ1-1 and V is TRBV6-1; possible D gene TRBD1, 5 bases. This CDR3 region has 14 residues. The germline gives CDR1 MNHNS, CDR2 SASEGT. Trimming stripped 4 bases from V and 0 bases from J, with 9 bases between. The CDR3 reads CASSGGVVNTEAFF. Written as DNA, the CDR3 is TGTGCCAGCAGTGGGGGGGTTGTGAACACTGAAGCTTTCTTT.

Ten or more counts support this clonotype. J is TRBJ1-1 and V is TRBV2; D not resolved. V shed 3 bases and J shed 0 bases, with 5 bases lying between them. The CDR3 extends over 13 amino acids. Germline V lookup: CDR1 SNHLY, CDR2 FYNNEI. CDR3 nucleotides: TGTGCCAGCAGTGACGAAATGAACACTGAAGCTTTCTTT. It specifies CASSDEMNTEAFF.

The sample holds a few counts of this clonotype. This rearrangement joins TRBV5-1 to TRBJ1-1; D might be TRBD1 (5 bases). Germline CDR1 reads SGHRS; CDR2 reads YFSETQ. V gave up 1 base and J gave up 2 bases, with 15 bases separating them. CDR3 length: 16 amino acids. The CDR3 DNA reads TGCGCCAGCAGCTTGTACCCCAAGACAGACAACACTGAAGCTTTCTTT. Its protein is CASSLYPKTDNTEAFF.

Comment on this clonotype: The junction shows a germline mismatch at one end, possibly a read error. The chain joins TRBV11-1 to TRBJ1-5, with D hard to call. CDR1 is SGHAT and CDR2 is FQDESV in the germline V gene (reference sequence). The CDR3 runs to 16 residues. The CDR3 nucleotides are TGTGCCAGCAGCTCCTCTTTTCGGGGAGCTTATCAGCCTCAGCATTTT. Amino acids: CASSSSFRGAYQPQHF.

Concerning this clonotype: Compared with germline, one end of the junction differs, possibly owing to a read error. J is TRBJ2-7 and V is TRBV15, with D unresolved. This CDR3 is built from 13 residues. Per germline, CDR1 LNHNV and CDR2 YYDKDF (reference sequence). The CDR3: CASSLATTYEQYF. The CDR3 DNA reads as TGTGCCAGCAGCTTAGCCACAACCTACGAGCAGTACTTC.

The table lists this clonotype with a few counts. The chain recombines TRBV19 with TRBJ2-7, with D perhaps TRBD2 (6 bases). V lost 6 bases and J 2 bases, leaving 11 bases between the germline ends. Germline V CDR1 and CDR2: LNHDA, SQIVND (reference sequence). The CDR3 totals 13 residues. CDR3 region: CASSVAGTYEQYF. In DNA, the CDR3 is TGTGCCAGTAGCGTGGCGGGGACCTACGAGCAGTACTTC.

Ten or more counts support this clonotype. CDR3 coding DNA: TGTGCCAGCAGTTCCGGGGGAAGCTATGGCTACACCTTC. Translating it yields CASSSGGSYGYTF. V is TRBV7-8 and J is TRBJ1-2; D might be TRBD1 (5 bases). V lost 6 bases to trimming and J lost 4 bases, with 12 bases between them. The CDR3 runs to 13 residues. Germline CDR1 and CDR2: SGHVS and FQNEAQ.